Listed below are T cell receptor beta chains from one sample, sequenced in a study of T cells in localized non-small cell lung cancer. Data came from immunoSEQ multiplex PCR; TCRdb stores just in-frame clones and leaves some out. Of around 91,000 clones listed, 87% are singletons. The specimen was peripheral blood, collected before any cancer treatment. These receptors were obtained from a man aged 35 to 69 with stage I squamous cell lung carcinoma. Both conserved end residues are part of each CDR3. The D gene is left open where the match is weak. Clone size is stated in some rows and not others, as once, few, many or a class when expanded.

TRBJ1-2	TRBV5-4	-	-	TGTGCCAGCAGCTCTGGCGTGTGGAATGAGTTTAACTATGGCTACACCTTC	CASSSGVWNEFNYGYTF
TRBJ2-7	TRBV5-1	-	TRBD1	TGCGCCAGCAGCGTTGTGACCGGGCAGGGGGCCTACGAGCAGTACTTC	CASSVVTGQGAYEQYF
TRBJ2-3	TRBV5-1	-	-	TGCGCCAGCAGCGCCTCTTACGGGGTCACAGATACGCAGTATTTT	CASSASYGVTDTQYF
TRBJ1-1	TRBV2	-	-	TGTGCCAGCATCAGGGAGGGCGGCACTGAAGCTTTCTTT	CASIREGGTEAFF
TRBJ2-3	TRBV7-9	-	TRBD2	TGTGCCAGCAGGAGAGGCGGGGGGGCTTCAGATACGCAGTATTTT	CASRRGGGASDTQYF
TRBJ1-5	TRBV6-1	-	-	TGTGCCAGCATCCTGACAGGTTATAGCAATCAGCCCCAGCATTTT	CASILTGYSNQPQHF
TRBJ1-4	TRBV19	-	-	TGTGCCAGTAGGGCACGGGCCGGGAATGAAAAACTGTTTTTT	CASRARAGNEKLFF
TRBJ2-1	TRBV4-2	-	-	TGTGCCAGCAGCCTCCAATCGTCGGGCGCGGGGGAGCAGTTCTTC	CASSLQSSGAGEQFF
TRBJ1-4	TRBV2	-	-	TGTGCCAGCAGCGATATTGCAACTAATGAAAAACTGTTTTTT	CASSDIATNEKLFF
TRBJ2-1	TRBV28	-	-	TGTGCCAGCACCGTCGGGACATTTGGCAATGAGCAGTTCTTC	CASTVGTFGNEQFF
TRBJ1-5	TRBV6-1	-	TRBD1	TGTGCCAGCAGTTCCGGACAGGGCAGCAATCAGCCCCAGCATTTT	CASSSGQGSNQPQHF
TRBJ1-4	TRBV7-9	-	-	TGTGCCAGCAGCTTAGGGGGAATTGAAAAACTGTTTTTT	CASSLGGIEKLFF
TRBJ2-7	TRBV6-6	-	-	TGTGCCAGCAGGCAGGGAGGACCACTTTTTGAGCAGTACTTC	CASRQGGPLFEQYF
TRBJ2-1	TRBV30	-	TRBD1	TGTGCCTGGAGTACCTCGGACAGGGTTACGCTTGAGCAGTTCTTC	CAWSTSDRVTLEQFF
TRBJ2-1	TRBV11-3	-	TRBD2	TGTGCCAGCAGCTTAGAGGGATGGAGGCCGGGAGCGGGGCAAAATGAGCAGTTCTTC	CASSLEGWRPGAGQNEQFF
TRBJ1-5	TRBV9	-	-	TGTGCCAGCAGCGTAGATGGGTATAGCAATCAGCCCCAGCATTTT	CASSVDGYSNQPQHF
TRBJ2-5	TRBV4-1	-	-	TGCGCCAGCAGCCAGGCTACAGGGAGGCGAAGAGAGACCCAGTACTTC	CASSQATGRRRETQYF
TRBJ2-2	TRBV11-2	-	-	TGTGCCAGCAGCTTAGGGGGAAATTGGAACACCGGGGAGCTGTTTTTT	CASSLGGNWNTGELFF
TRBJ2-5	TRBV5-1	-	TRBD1	TGCGCCAGCAGCTTGGCCGAGAGACAGGGGTGGGAGACCCAGTACTTC	CASSLAERQGWETQYF
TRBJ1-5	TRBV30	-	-	TGTGCCTGGAGTGTACATCAGGGTCAGCCCCAGCATTTT	CAWSVHQGQPQHF
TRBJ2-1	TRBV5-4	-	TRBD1	TGTGCCAGCAGCTGGCGGGGACAGGGCAATGAGCAGTTCTTC	CASSWRGQGNEQFF
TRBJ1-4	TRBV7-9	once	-	TGTGCCAGCAGCCAACCCCGCACTCTCGATGAAAAACTGTTTTTT	CASSQPRTLDEKLFF
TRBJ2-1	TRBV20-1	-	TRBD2	TGCAGTGCCGGGACTAGAGACTTATTCTTC	CSAGTRDLFF
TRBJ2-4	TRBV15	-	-	TGTGCCACCAGCAGGGATTATAGGGACATTCAGTACTTC	CATSRDYRDIQYF
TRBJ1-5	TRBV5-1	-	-	TGCGCCAGCAGCTTGGAATGGGGGAGAGATCAGCCCCAGCATTTT	CASSLEWGRDQPQHF
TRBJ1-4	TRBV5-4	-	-	TGTGCCAGCAGCTTGGCCGGGGCAGCAACTAATGAAAAACTGTTTTTT	CASSLAGAATNEKLFF
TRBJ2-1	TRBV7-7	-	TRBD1	TGTGCCAGCAGCTTACGGGACAGCCGTGTGTATGAGCAGTTCTTC	CASSLRDSRVYEQFF
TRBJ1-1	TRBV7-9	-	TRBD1	TGTGCCAGCAGCACGCGGACAGGGCACACTGAAGCTTTCTTT	CASSTRTGHTEAFF
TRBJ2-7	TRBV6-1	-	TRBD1	TGTGCCAGCAGTGCGCGGCGGGTCGGGACAGGGGTTTACGAGCAGTACTTC	CASSARRVGTGVYEQYF
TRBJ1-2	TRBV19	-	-	TGTGCCAGTAGTCCGGGGGAAGCTTTTCGGCGTGGCTACACCTTC	CASSPGEAFRRGYTF
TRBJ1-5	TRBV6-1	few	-	TGTGCCAGCAGTGAACCTGACAGGCCTAATCAGCCCCAGCATTTT	CASSEPDRPNQPQHF
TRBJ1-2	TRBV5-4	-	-	TGTGCCAGCAGCAACCCAGCGAACTATGGCTACACCTTC	CASSNPANYGYTF
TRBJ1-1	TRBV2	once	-	TGTGCCAGCAACCCGGAGGGGTCCGAAGCTTTCTTT	CASNPEGSEAFF
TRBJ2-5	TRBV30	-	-	TGTGCCTTAGATCGGGGGCTTGGAGAGACCCAGTACTTC	CALDRGLGETQYF
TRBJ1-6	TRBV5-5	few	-	TGTGCCAGCACCCGTGGGGGTATAGATTCACCCCTCCACTTT	CASTRGGIDSPLHF
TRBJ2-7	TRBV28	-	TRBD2	TGTGCCAGCAGTGTTGGACTAGCCTACGAGCAGTACTTC	CASSVGLAYEQYF
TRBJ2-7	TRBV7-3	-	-	TGTGCCAGCAGCTTAACCCTGGCGGCGGGCGACGAGCAGTACTTC	CASSLTLAAGDEQYF
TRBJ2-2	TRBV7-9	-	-	TGTGCCAGCAGCCGGCCGGGGCCCACCGGGGAGCTGTTTTTT	CASSRPGPTGELFF
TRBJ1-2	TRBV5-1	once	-	TGCGCCAGCAGCTTGGATTCTCCCGTAAACTCCTACACCTTC	CASSLDSPVNSYTF
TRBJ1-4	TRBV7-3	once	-	TGTGCCAGCAGCTTGGGGAGGGGGACCAGTAATGAAAAACTGTTTTTT	CASSLGRGTSNEKLFF
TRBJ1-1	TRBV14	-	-	TGTGCCAGCAGCCTCGGACAGTACACTGAAGCTTTCTTT	CASSLGQYTEAFF
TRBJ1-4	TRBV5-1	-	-	TGCGCCAGCAGCACTGGTGGTGGCGAAAAACTGTTTTTT	CASSTGGGEKLFF
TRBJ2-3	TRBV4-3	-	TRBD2	TGCGCCAGCAGTTTGCGGGGGAGCACAGATACGCAGTATTTT	CASSLRGSTDTQYF
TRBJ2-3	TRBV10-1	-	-	TGCGCCAGCAGTGTTCGAGGAGACACAGATACGCAGTATTTT	CASSVRGDTDTQYF
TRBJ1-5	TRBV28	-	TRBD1	TGTGCCAGCAGTTTCGAAGACAGGGACAATCAGCCCCAGCATTTT	CASSFEDRDNQPQHF
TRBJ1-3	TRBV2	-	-	TGTGCCAGCGCGCTAGGCTCTGGAAACACCATATATTTT	CASALGSGNTIYF
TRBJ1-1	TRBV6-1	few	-	TGTGCCAGCAGTCTGAACCCGGGTCCTCCCGATAAAGCTTTCTTT	CASSLNPGPPDKAFF
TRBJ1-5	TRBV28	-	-	TGTGCCAGCAGCCAGAGGGGGAGTTACCGTAATCAGCCCCAGCATTTT	CASSQRGSYRNQPQHF